What follows are 20 T cell receptor beta chains derived from one specimen sequenced in a study of cytomegalovirus exposure and HLA in healthy donors. The PCR contained 60 Vbeta and 13 Jbeta primers. Only in-frame clones appear in the TCRdb table, and some are missing; sequencing was by immunoSEQ multiplex PCR. The data show about 90,000 clones, roughly 84% seen once. Specimen: PBMCs. These receptors were collected from a man younger than 30 in good health and CMV-seronegative.

The chain uses TRBV7-9 and TRBJ2-5; 12 bases match TRBD1. CDR1 and CDR2 from the germline V gene are SEHNR and FQNEAQ (reference sequence). V shed 5 bases, J shed 2 bases, and the junction held 15 bases outside the gene matches. This CDR3 comprises 19 residues. Here the CDR3 reads CASSSPGQGAPESQETQYF. CDR3 in DNA: TGTGCCAGCAGCAGTCCGGGACAGGGGGCGCCCGAAAGTCAAGAGACCCAGTACTTC.

This rearrangement joins TRBV5-1 to TRBJ2-4, with 7 bases that match TRBD2. The CDR3 consists of 17 residues. The trim removed 0 bases at V and 3 bases at J, leaving 9 bases unmatched. Germline V gives CDR1 SGHRS, CDR2 YFSETQ. The DNA for the CDR3 is TGCGCCAGCAGCTTGGTAGATCCTAGCGGTGGCAAAAACATTCAGTACTTC. Translation gives CASSLVDPSGGKNIQYF.

CDR3 nucleotide sequence: TGCGCCAGCAGCCAAGAACTAGCGGGAGGAACCGGGGAGCTGTTTTTT. Its translation: CASSQELAGGTGELFF. J is TRBJ2-2 and V is TRBV4-3; 12 nucleotides line up with TRBD2. V dropped 0 bases and J dropped 5; count of bases not matched to a gene: 1. CDR3 length equals 16 residues. Germline V lookup: CDR1 LGHNA, CDR2 YSLEER.

The genes are TRBV5-1 and TRBJ1-3; TRBD1 aligns across 8 bases. There are 16 residues in the CDR3. The V and J ends lost 6 bases and 4 bases, in that order; junction bases with no gene match: 12. Per the germline V gene, CDR1 is SGHRS and CDR2 is YFSETQ. The CDR3 sequence: CASTQRGTGDGNTIYF. The DNA of the CDR3 is TGCGCCAGCACCCAAAGGGGGACAGGAGACGGAAACACCATATATTTT.

V gene TRBV6-1 combines with J gene TRBJ2-5; 12 positions match TRBD2. The CDR3 sequence is 18 residues long. CDR1 and CDR2 from the germline V gene are MNHNS and SASEGT. V gave up 2 bases and J gave up 0 bases; unmatched junction bases: 7. The CDR3 sequence is CASSEPLAGGGYQETQYF. The CDR3 DNA reads as TGTGCCAGCAGTGAACCCCTAGCGGGAGGGGGGTACCAAGAGACCCAGTACTTC.

Only a few counts were recorded for this clone. V and J are TRBV4-3 and TRBJ2-3, with 7 bases fitting TRBD2. Germline V gene data show CDR1 as LGHNA and CDR2 as YSLEER. With V trimmed by 1 base and J by 2 bases, 3 bases remained unmatched. The CDR3 runs 15 residues. The CDR3 protein is CASSQALAVTDTQYF. As DNA, the CDR3 is TGCGCCAGCAGCCAAGCGCTAGCGGTCACAGATACGCAGTATTTT.

The chain couples TRBV5-1 to TRBJ2-7; 12 bases are shared with TRBD2. The CDR3 is 15 amino acids. J lost 2 bases, V lost 4 bases, and 4 bases had no gene match. Germline V CDR1 and CDR2: SGHRS, YFSETQ. The CDR3 loop is CASSPRTSGTYEQYF. In DNA, the CDR3 is TGCGCCAGCAGCCCCAGGACTAGCGGGACCTACGAGCAGTACTTC.

V is TRBV6-5 and J is TRBJ1-5; TRBD1 matches at 8 bases. This CDR3 is built from 15 residues. CDR1 is MNHEY and CDR2 is SVGAGI in the germline V gene. The V segment lost 6 bases and the J segment 5 bases; nucleotides outside the gene matches: 9. This CDR3 reads CASRGGGTGYQPQHF. CDR3 in DNA: TGTGCCAGCAGGGGCGGTGGGACAGGATATCAGCCCCAGCATTTT.

This chain joins TRBV6-5 and TRBJ1-2; 7 nucleotides line up with TRBD1. The CDR3 contains 14 residues. CDR1 is MNHEY, CDR2 SVGAGI, per germline. The V and J ends lost 2 bases and 8 bases, in that order; junction bases with no gene match: 8. As DNA, the CDR3 is TGTGCCAGCAGTTACACGCGACAGGGTCCAGGCTACACCTTC. This codes for CASSYTRQGPGYTF.

V is TRBV29-1 and J is TRBJ2-1; no reliable D call. V dropped 7 bases and J dropped 12 bases, with 16 bases sitting between them. Per the germline V gene, CDR1 is SQVTM and CDR2 is ANQGSEA. This CDR3 has 11 residues. The CDR3 sequence: CSARRALGQFF. In DNA, the CDR3 is TGCAGCGCGAGGCGCGCCCTAGGGCAGTTCTTC.

The gene calls are TRBV6-5 and TRBJ1-2, with TRBD1 matching over 9 bases. V shed 6 bases and J 7 bases; nucleotides not matched to a gene: 12. This CDR3 region has 15 residues. From germline, CDR1 is MNHEY and CDR2 SVGAGI. The CDR3 sequence is CASSSSLGQGAGYTF. The CDR3 bases are TGTGCCAGCAGCTCTTCTCTGGGACAGGGTGCTGGCTACACCTTC.

This chain links TRBV18 with TRBJ1-1; TRBD1 aligns across 8 bases. Germline trimming cut 3 bases from V and 5 bases from J; bases unmatched to any gene: 8. The CDR3 is made up of 15 amino acids. Germline CDR1 and CDR2: KGHSH and LQKENI. In DNA form, the CDR3 reads TGTGCCAGCTCACCTCCCGACAGGGGAGGGACTGAAGCTTTCTTT. Translation: CASSPPDRGGTEAFF.

By sample share, this clone is medium-sized (0.01 to 0.1%). The V call is TRBV5-4, the J call TRBJ2-7, with D possibly TRBD2 on 6 matching bases. Between the trimmed V and J ends, which lost 0 bases and 6 bases, there was a span of 13 bases. The CDR3 consists of 14 residues. CDR1 and CDR2 from the germline V gene are SGHNT and YYREEE (reference sequence). The CDR3 loop reads CASSLDRPSVEQYF. The CDR3 DNA reads TGTGCCAGCAGCTTGGACCGGCCTAGCGTCGAGCAGTACTTC.

The chain combines TRBV9 with TRBJ2-3, with D possibly TRBD2 on 6 matching bases. Trimming took off 3 bases at V and 2 bases at J, with 13 bases between the two ends. Germline-derived CDR1 and CDR2 are SGDLS and YYNGEE. The CDR3 spans 15 residues. The CDR3 region is CASSGRGTVTDTQYF. The CDR3 bases are TGTGCCAGCAGCGGGAGGGGTACGGTCACAGATACGCAGTATTTT.

The genes are TRBV6-1 and TRBJ1-2, with a possible D match to TRBD1 (5 bases). CDR3 length: 15 amino acids. Germline V gene lookup returns CDR1 MNHNS and CDR2 SASEGT. V gave up 4 bases and J gave up 8 bases, with 20 bases separating them. CDR3 region: CASSAGASGGKGYTF. The CDR3 nucleotides are TGTGCCAGCAGTGCAGGTGCTTCCGGGGGGAAAGGCTACACCTTC.

The V and J genes are TRBV28 and TRBJ1-4; D remains unclear. CDR1 and CDR2 from the germline V gene are MDHEN and SYDVKM. The CDR3 length is 11 residues. Trimming stripped 4 bases from V and 6 bases from J, with 3 bases between. The CDR3: CASSSYEKLFF. CDR3 nucleotide sequence: TGTGCCAGCAGTTCCTATGAAAAACTGTTTTTT.

This chain uses TRBV5-1 with TRBJ2-7; 8 nucleotides align to TRBD2. Germline values: CDR1 SGHRS, CDR2 YFSETQ. Germline trimming cut 6 bases from V and 5 bases from J; bases unmatched to any gene: 10. This CDR3 is 14 amino acids long. CDR3 sequence (DNA): TGCGCCAGCAAGGGGGGACTAGTTGTGGACGAGCAGTACTTC. Protein: CASKGGLVVDEQYF. The full variable domain, its missing parts supplied by reference TRBV5-1 and TRBJ2-7, is KAGVTQTPRYLIKTRGQQVTLSCSPISGHRSVSWYQQTPGQGLQFLFEYFSETQRNKGNFPGRFSGRQFSNSRSEMNVSTLELGDSALYLCASKGGLVVDEQYFGPGTRLTVT.

V usage is TRBV5-4 and J usage is TRBJ2-5; 11 positions agree with TRBD1. This CDR3 has 14 amino acids. Trimming at V came to 3 bases and at J to 2 bases, leaving 0 bases not matched to a gene. Germline lookup yields CDR1 SGHNT and CDR2 YYREEE (reference sequence). CDR3 bases: TGTGCCAGCAGCTGGGACAGGGGGCAAGAGACCCAGTACTTC. It encodes CASSWDRGQETQYF.

The V call is TRBV7-8, the J call TRBJ2-1; D may be TRBD2 (6 bases). Germline V CDR1 and CDR2: SGHVS, FQNEAQ. The CDR3 has 14 residues. V was cut by 3 bases and J by 4 bases, with 10 bases left in between. The CDR3 reads CASSFRTTYNEQFF. CDR3 bases: TGTGCCAGCAGCTTTCGGACTACATACAATGAGCAGTTCTTC.

The chain is built from TRBV4-3 and TRBJ1-2; D is unresolved. V was pared by 0 bases and J by 4 bases, with 6 bases between. CDR1 LGHNA and CDR2 YSLEER come from the germline V gene. The CDR3 is 13 residues long. CDR3 bases: TGCGCCAGCAGCCAAGATCCAGGCTATGGCTACACCTTC. It translates to CASSQDPGYGYTF.